This TCR beta chain originates from a study of cytomegalovirus exposure and HLA in healthy donors. Looking at the study overall: From HLA-typed donors, an early data release held 70 million to 100 million unique TCRs.

PCR used 60 Vbeta primers and 13 Jbeta primers. Here immunoSEQ multiplex PCR was the method, and the copy in TCRdb shows in-frame clones only, minus some. The profile shows about 160,000 clones, roughly three quarters of them singletons. Study-level points and caveats: Reported performance of the classifier showed diagnosis of cytomegalovirus status with high specificity and sensitivity. Other equally common chains were less clonally expanded than HLA-associated TCR beta chains, a later analysis showed.

This clone was seen only once. What it recognizes is unknown. J lost 6 bases, V lost 6 bases, and 17 bases had no gene match. This CDR3 spans 17 amino acids. CDR1 is PRHDT and CDR2 is FYEKMQ in the germline V gene (reference sequence). Sample: PBMCs. This clonotype was sampled from a woman between 50 and 59 years old in good health and CMV-seropositive. V gene TRBV13 combines with J gene TRBJ1-2, with 9 bases fitting TRBD1. CDR3 residues: CASRKLTSTGGGNGYTF. Written as DNA, the CDR3 is TGTGCCAGCAGGAAGCTAACCTCTACAGGGGGCGGAAATGGCTACACCTTC.